This TCR beta chain was observed in a study of blood T cells in healthy people across ages. This CDR3 spans 14 amino acids. CDR1 is SGHRS and CDR2 is YFSETQ in the germline V gene. The sample holds many counts of this clonotype. An end of the junction does not agree with germline; a read error may underlie this. A sample-barcoded 5' primer and a J-beta primer mix were used in a second PCR of about 7 to 12 cycles. TCRdb redid the calling of the 5' RACE reads with MiXCR, one entry per CDR3 protein. The sample holds approximately 800,000 distinct CDR3 sequences, roughly 46% seen once. The chain joins TRBV5-1 to TRBJ2-1; TRBD2 aligns across 7 bases. The sequence derives from a man older than 75 in good health. The sample consisted of blood. The CDR3 region is CASSSGDSYNEQFF. CDR3 DNA: TGTGCCAGTTCTAGCGGAGATTCCTACAATGAGCAGTTCTTC.